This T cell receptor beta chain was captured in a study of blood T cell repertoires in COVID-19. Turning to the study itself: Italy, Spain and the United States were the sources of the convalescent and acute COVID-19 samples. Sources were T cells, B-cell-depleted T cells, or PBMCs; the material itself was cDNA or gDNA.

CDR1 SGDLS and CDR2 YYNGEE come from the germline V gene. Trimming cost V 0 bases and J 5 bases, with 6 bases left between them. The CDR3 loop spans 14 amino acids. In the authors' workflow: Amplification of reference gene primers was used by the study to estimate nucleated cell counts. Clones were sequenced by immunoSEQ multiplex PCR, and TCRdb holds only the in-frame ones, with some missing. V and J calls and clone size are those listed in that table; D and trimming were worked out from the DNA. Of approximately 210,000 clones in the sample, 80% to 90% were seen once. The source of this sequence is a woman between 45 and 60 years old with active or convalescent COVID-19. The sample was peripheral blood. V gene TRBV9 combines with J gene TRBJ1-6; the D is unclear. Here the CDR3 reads CASSVDNDNSPLHF. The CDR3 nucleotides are TGTGCCAGCAGCGTAGACAACGATAATTCACCCCTCCACTTT.